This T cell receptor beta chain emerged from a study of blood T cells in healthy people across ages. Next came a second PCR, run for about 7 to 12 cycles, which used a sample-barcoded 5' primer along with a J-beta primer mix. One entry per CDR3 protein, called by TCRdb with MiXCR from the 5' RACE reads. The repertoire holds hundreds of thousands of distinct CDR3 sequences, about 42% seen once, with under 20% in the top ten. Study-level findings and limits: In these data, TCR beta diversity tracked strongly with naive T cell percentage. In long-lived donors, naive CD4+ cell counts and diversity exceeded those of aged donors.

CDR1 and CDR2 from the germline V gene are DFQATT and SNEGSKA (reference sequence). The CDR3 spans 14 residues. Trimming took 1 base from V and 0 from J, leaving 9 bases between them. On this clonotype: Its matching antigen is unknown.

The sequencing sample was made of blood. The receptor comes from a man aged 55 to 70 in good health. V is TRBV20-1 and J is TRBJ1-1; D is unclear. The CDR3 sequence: CSARVGALNTEAFF. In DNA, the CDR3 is TGCAGTGCTAGAGTAGGCGCTTTGAACACTGAAGCTTTCTTT.